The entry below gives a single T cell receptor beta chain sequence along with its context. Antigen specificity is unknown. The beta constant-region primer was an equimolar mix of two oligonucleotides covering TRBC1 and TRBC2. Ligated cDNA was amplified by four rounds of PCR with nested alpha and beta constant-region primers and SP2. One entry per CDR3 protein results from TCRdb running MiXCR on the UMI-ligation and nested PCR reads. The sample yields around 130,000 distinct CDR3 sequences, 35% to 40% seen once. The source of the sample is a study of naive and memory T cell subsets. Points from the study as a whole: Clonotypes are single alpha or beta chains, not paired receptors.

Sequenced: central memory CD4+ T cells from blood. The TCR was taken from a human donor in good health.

The CDR3 DNA is TGTGCCATCGGGCGGGCGGCAGGGGCAGATACGCAGTATTTT. It translates to CAIGRAAGADTQYF. The rearrangement joins TRBV10-3 to TRBJ2-3; the D gene is possibly TRBD1 (6 bases). Germline V gene lookup returns CDR1 ENHRY and CDR2 SYGVKD. The germline V and J ends were trimmed by 8 bases and 4 bases, with 16 bases remaining between them. This CDR3 spans 14 amino acids.